The rows below give T cell receptor beta chains drawn from one sample of a study of CD8 T cells in Susac syndrome. One entry per CDR3 protein, called by TCRdb with MiXCR from the immunoSEQ multiplex PCR reads. The sample records around 230,000 distinct CDR3 sequences, almost 97% being singletons. The sample consisted of CD4+ T cells from PBMCs. The receptors here all came from a human donor with Susac syndrome. Each CDR3 is given with its conserved first and last residue. The D gene is left open where the match is weak. Not every row has a clone size; where given, it reads once, few, many or a size class.

clone size: once
J gene: TRBJ2-5
V gene: TRBV19
D gene: -
CDR3 protein: CASSMTTGRGETQYF
CDR3 DNA: TGTGCCAGTAGTATGACCACCGGGAGAGGGGAGACCCAGTACTTC

clone size: once
J gene: TRBJ2-3
V gene: TRBV5-1
D gene: TRBD2
CDR3 protein: CASASGSTDTQYF
CDR3 DNA: TGCGCCAGCGCTAGCGGGAGCACAGATACGCAGTATTTT

clone size: -
J gene: TRBJ2-5
V gene: TRBV5-1
D gene: -
CDR3 protein: CASSLSLAVLKETQYF
CDR3 DNA: TGCGCCAGCAGCTTGAGTTTAGCGGTCCTCAAAGAGACCCAGTACTTC

clone size: -
J gene: TRBJ2-1
V gene: TRBV2
D gene: -
CDR3 protein: CASREDSNEQFF
CDR3 DNA: TGTGCCAGCAGGGAGGACTCCAATGAGCAGTTCTTC

clone size: -
J gene: TRBJ2-4
V gene: TRBV7-2
D gene: -
CDR3 protein: CASSFRRGMDIQYF
CDR3 DNA: TGTGCCAGCAGCTTTCGTAGGGGGATGGACATTCAGTACTTC

clone size: -
J gene: TRBJ2-7
V gene: TRBV29-1
D gene: TRBD2
CDR3 protein: CSVSSGRSYEQYF
CDR3 DNA: TGCAGCGTTAGCAGCGGGAGATCCTACGAGCAGTACTTC

clone size: -
J gene: TRBJ1-1
V gene: TRBV12-3/TRBV12-4
D gene: -
CDR3 protein: CASSQGGRTEAFF
CDR3 DNA: TGTGCCAGCAGTCAAGGGGGGAGGACTGAAGCTTTCTTT

clone size: -
J gene: TRBJ1-1
V gene: TRBV10-3
D gene: -
CDR3 protein: CAMRNRERGTEAFF
CDR3 DNA: TGTGCCATGAGAAACAGGGAAAGGGGGACTGAAGCTTTCTTT

clone size: -
J gene: TRBJ2-7
V gene: TRBV28
D gene: TRBD2
CDR3 protein: CASNPGGRTYEQYF
CDR3 DNA: TGTGCCAGCAACCCGGGAGGGCGGACCTACGAGCAGTACTTC

clone size: -
J gene: TRBJ2-5
V gene: TRBV28
D gene: -
CDR3 protein: CASSLNSDQETQYF
CDR3 DNA: TGTGCCAGCAGTTTAAATAGCGACCAAGAGACCCAGTACTTC

clone size: -
J gene: TRBJ2-2
V gene: TRBV7-8
D gene: TRBD2
CDR3 protein: CASSLAAGTSGTGELFF
CDR3 DNA: TGTGCCAGCAGCTTAGCGGCCGGTACTAGCGGCACCGGGGAGCTGTTTTTT

clone size: -
J gene: TRBJ1-3
V gene: TRBV29-1
D gene: -
CDR3 protein: CSVEGASSGNTIYF
CDR3 DNA: TGCAGCGTTGAAGGGGCGAGTTCCGGAAACACCATATATTTT

clone size: -
J gene: TRBJ2-1
V gene: TRBV7-9
D gene: -
CDR3 protein: CASSQMGGGDEQFF
CDR3 DNA: TGTGCCAGCAGCCAGATGGGGGGTGGCGATGAGCAGTTCTTC

clone size: once
J gene: TRBJ2-1
V gene: TRBV29-1
D gene: -
CDR3 protein: CSGRNPDNNEQFF
CDR3 DNA: TGCAGCGGGCGCAACCCCGATAACAATGAGCAGTTCTTC

clone size: -
J gene: TRBJ1-2
V gene: TRBV12-3/TRBV12-4
D gene: -
CDR3 protein: CASSSLGVGQPRSF
CDR3 DNA: TGTGCCAGCAGCTCCCTAGGGGTCGGACAGCCACGTTCCTTC

clone size: -
J gene: TRBJ2-1
V gene: TRBV6-5
D gene: -
CDR3 protein: CASSQRDDEQFF
CDR3 DNA: TGTGCCAGCTCGCAAAGGGACGATGAGCAGTTCTTC

clone size: -
J gene: TRBJ2-5
V gene: TRBV6-5
D gene: -
CDR3 protein: CASSYSRPLHSETQYF
CDR3 DNA: TGTGCCAGCAGTTACTCACGGCCCCTGCACTCAGAGACCCAGTACTTC

clone size: -
J gene: TRBJ1-2
V gene: TRBV7-9
D gene: -
CDR3 protein: CASSLAGIDSYGYTF
CDR3 DNA: TGTGCCAGCAGCTTAGCCGGGATCGATAGCTATGGCTACACCTTC

clone size: -
J gene: TRBJ2-5
V gene: TRBV5-4
D gene: -
CDR3 protein: CASSLPGAGGEETQYF
CDR3 DNA: TGTGCCAGCAGCCTCCCGGGGGCAGGGGGTGAAGAGACCCAGTACTTC

clone size: -
J gene: TRBJ1-2
V gene: TRBV30
D gene: -
CDR3 protein: CAWSLGVRPSPGYTF
CDR3 DNA: TGTGCCTGGAGCCTAGGCGTGAGACCCAGCCCTGGCTACACCTTC

clone size: -
J gene: TRBJ2-7
V gene: TRBV5-6
D gene: TRBD1
CDR3 protein: CASRIPGQGSYEQYF
CDR3 DNA: TGTGCCAGCAGGATCCCGGGACAGGGGTCCTACGAGCAGTACTTC

clone size: -
J gene: TRBJ2-6
V gene: TRBV30
D gene: -
CDR3 protein: CAWSVRVWGAVSSGANVLTF
CDR3 DNA: TGTGCCTGGAGTGTAAGAGTCTGGGGGGCCGTAAGCTCTGGGGCCAACGTCCTGACTTTC

clone size: -
J gene: TRBJ2-7
V gene: TRBV5-1
D gene: -
CDR3 protein: CASSLEGSGIYEQYF
CDR3 DNA: TGCGCCAGCAGCTTGGAGGGTTCGGGGATCTACGAGCAGTACTTC

clone size: once
J gene: TRBJ2-7
V gene: TRBV28
D gene: TRBD2
CDR3 protein: CASTPGGSGRRYEQYF
CDR3 DNA: TGTGCCAGCACCCCCGGGGGTAGCGGGAGGCGCTACGAGCAGTACTTC

clone size: -
J gene: TRBJ2-3
V gene: TRBV20-1
D gene: -
CDR3 protein: CSGYGSTDTQYF
CDR3 DNA: TGCAGTGGATACGGGTCCACAGATACGCAGTATTTT

clone size: -
J gene: TRBJ2-5
V gene: TRBV20-1
D gene: -
CDR3 protein: CSAKTQETQYF
CDR3 DNA: TGCAGTGCTAAGACCCAAGAGACCCAGTACTTC

clone size: -
J gene: TRBJ2-5
V gene: TRBV15
D gene: -
CDR3 protein: CATSYKDSLFGTQYF
CDR3 DNA: TGTGCCACCAGCTACAAGGACAGTCTTTTTGGGACCCAGTACTTC

clone size: -
J gene: TRBJ1-2
V gene: TRBV30
D gene: -
CDR3 protein: CAWSRGGRRGYTF
CDR3 DNA: TGTGCCTGGAGTAGGGGAGGACGGCGTGGCTACACCTTC

clone size: -
J gene: TRBJ2-3
V gene: TRBV29-1
D gene: -
CDR3 protein: CSGGDSGDTQYF
CDR3 DNA: TGCAGCGGGGGGGACAGTGGAGATACGCAGTATTTT

clone size: -
J gene: TRBJ2-3
V gene: TRBV29-1
D gene: -
CDR3 protein: CSVEAVRSDTQYF
CDR3 DNA: TGCAGCGTTGAAGCCGTACGTTCAGATACGCAGTATTTT

clone size: -
J gene: TRBJ2-1
V gene: TRBV14
D gene: TRBD1
CDR3 protein: CASSQGQGASVRQFF
CDR3 DNA: TGTGCCAGCAGCCAAGGACAGGGGGCCTCGGTTCGGCAGTTCTTC

clone size: -
J gene: TRBJ2-7
V gene: TRBV18
D gene: TRBD1
CDR3 protein: CASSSTGQSTYEQYF
CDR3 DNA: TGTGCCAGCTCGTCAACGGGACAGTCTACCTACGAGCAGTACTTC

clone size: -
J gene: TRBJ2-1
V gene: TRBV9
D gene: -
CDR3 protein: CASSVFSSAVQEQFF
CDR3 DNA: TGTGCCAGCAGCGTCTTCAGTTCGGCGGTCCAAGAGCAGTTCTTC

clone size: -
J gene: TRBJ2-3
V gene: TRBV29-1
D gene: -
CDR3 protein: CSVESRFTDTQYF
CDR3 DNA: TGCAGCGTTGAAAGCAGGTTCACAGATACGCAGTATTTT

clone size: once
J gene: TRBJ2-7
V gene: TRBV3-1
D gene: TRBD1
CDR3 protein: CASKGAGEQYF
CDR3 DNA: TGTGCCAGCAAGGGGGCCGGGGAGCAGTACTTC

clone size: -
J gene: TRBJ1-2
V gene: TRBV30
D gene: -
CDR3 protein: CAWSVFRGYTF
CDR3 DNA: TGTGCCTGGAGTGTTTTCAGAGGCTACACCTTC

clone size: -
J gene: TRBJ2-1
V gene: TRBV7-9
D gene: -
CDR3 protein: CASSTSPTYNEQFF
CDR3 DNA: TGTGCCAGCAGCACTAGCCCTACCTACAATGAGCAGTTCTTC

clone size: -
J gene: TRBJ1-1
V gene: TRBV5-1
D gene: -
CDR3 protein: CASILTPGTEAFF
CDR3 DNA: TGCGCCAGCATCCTTACACCGGGAACTGAAGCTTTCTTT